This T cell receptor (beta chain) stems from a study of cytomegalovirus exposure and HLA in healthy donors. Study observations and caveats: Cytomegalovirus association was assigned to about 150 TCR beta chains.

Here immunoSEQ multiplex PCR was the method, and the copy in TCRdb shows in-frame clones only, minus some. The profile shows 90,000 to 120,000 clones, approximately 86% of them singletons. In regard to this clone: Its antigen remains unknown.

Losses at the gene ends were 1 base for V and 3 bases for J; bases not matched to a gene: 5. CDR3 size: 16 residues. Germline lookup yields CDR1 LNHDA and CDR2 SQIVND (reference sequence). The clonotype originates from a woman between 18 and 30 years old in good health and CMV-seronegative. The V and J genes are TRBV19 and TRBJ2-3; 9 bases agree with TRBD2. The sequenced material came from PBMCs. The CDR3 DNA reads TGTGCCAGTAGTATAGTGGCGGGGGGGCTGACAGATACGCAGTATTTT. This translates into CASSIVAGGLTDTQYF.